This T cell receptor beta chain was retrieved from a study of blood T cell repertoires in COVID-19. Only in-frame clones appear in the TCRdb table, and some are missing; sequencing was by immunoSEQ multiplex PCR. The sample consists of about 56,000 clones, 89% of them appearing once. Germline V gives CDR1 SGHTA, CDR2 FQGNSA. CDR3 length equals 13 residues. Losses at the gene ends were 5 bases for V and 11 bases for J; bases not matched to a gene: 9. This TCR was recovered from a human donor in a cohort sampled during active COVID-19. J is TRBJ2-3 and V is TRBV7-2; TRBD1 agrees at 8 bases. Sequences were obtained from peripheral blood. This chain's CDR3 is CASSHSTGAGQYF. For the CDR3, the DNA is TGTGCCAGCAGCCATTCGACAGGGGCAGGGCAGTATTTT.